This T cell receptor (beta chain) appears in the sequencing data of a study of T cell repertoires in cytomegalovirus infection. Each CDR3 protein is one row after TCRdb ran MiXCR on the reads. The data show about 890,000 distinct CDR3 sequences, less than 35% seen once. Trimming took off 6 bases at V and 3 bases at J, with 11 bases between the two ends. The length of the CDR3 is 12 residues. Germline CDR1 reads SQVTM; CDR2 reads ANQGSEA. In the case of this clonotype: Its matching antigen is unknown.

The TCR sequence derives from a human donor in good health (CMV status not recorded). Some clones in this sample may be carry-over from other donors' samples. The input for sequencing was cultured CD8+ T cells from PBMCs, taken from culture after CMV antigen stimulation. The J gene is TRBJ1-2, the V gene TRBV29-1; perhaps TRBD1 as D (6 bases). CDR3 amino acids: CSVAGTYYGYTF. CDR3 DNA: TGCAGCGTCGCCGGGACATACTATGGCTACACCTTC.